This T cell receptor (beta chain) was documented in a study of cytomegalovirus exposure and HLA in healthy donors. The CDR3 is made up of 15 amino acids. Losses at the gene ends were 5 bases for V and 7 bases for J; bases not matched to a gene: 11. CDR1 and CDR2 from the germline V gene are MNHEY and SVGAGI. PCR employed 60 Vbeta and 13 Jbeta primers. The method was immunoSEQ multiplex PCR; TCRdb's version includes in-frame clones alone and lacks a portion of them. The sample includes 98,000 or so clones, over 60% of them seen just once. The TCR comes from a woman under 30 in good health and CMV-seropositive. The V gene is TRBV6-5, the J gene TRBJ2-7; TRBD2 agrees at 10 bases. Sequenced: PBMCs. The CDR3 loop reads CASSKPGLASFEQYF. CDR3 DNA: TGTGCCAGCAGTAAGCCGGGACTAGCGAGCTTTGAGCAGTACTTC.